This paragraph reports one T cell receptor (beta chain). This specimen comes from a study of blood T cell repertoires in COVID-19. Whole-study context: From T cells, B-cell-depleted T cells, or PBMCs came the material, which was cDNA or gDNA.

Data came from immunoSEQ multiplex PCR; TCRdb stores just in-frame clones and leaves some out. The sample has roughly 250,000 clones, 70% to 85% seen once. J gave up 3 bases and V 2 bases, and 3 bases lay outside the gene matches. CDR1 is LNHNV and CDR2 is YYDKDF in the germline V gene (reference sequence). The CDR3 loop spans 15 amino acids. The sequenced sample consisted of peripheral blood. The source is an elderly woman with acute or convalescent COVID-19. V is TRBV15 and J is TRBJ1-4; 7 nucleotides line up with TRBD1. The CDR3 reads CATSRPGGPNEKLFF. DNA for the CDR3: TGTGCCACCAGCAGACCAGGGGGGCCTAATGAAAAACTGTTTTTT.